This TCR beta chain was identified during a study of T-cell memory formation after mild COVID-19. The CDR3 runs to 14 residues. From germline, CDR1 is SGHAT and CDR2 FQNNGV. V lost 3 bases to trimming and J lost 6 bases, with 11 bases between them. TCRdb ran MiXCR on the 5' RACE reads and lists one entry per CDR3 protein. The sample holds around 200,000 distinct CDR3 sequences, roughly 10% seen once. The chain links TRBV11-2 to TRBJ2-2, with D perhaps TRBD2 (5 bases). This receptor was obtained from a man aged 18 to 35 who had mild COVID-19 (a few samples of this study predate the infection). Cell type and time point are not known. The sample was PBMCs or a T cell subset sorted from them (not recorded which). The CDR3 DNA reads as TGTGCCAGCAGCTTGCGGGCGTTCGCCGGGGAGCTGTTTTTT. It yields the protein CASSLRAFAGELFF.